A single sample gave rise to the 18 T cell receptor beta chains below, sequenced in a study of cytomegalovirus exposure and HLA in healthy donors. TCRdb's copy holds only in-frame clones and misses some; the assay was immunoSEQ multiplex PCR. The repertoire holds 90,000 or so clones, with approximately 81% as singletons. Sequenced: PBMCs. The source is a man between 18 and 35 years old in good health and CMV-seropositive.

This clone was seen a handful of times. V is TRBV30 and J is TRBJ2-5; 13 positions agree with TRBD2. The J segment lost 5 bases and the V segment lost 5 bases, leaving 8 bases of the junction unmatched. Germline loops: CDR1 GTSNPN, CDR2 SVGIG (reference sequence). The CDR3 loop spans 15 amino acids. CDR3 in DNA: TGTGCCTGGGCTGGACTAGCGGGAGAACAGGAGACCCAGTACTTC. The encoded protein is CAWAGLAGEQETQYF.

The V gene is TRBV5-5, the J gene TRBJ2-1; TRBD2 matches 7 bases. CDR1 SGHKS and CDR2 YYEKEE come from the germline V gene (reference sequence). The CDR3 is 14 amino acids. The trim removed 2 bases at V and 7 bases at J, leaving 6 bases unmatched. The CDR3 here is CASSLTGGRNEQFF. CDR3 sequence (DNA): TGTGCCAGCAGCTTAACGGGAGGAAGGAATGAGCAGTTCTTC. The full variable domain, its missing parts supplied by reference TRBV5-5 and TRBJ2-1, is DAGVTQSPTHLIKTRGQQVTLRCSPISGHKSVSWYQQVLGQGPQFIFQYYEKEERGRGNFPDRFSARQFPNYSSELNVNALLLGDSALYLCASSLTGGRNEQFFGPGTRLTVL.

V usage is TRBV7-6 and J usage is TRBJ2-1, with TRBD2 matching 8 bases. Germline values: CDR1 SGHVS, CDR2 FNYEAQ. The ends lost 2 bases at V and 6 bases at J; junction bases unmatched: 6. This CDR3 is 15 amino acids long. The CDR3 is CASSLYAGGSNEQFF. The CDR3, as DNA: TGTGCCAGCAGCTTATACGCGGGAGGATCCAATGAGCAGTTCTTC.

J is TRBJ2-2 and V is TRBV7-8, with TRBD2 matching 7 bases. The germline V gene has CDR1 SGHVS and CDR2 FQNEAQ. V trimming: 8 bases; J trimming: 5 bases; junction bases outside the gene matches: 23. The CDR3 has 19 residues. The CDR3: CASESGWPMAGVRTGELFF. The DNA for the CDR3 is TGTGCCAGCGAATCGGGTTGGCCGATGGCGGGAGTGAGGACCGGGGAGCTGTTTTTT. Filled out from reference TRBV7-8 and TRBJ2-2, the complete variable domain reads GAGVSQSPRYKVAKRGQDVALRCDPISGHVSLFWYQQALGQGPEFLTYFQNEAQLDKSGLPSDRFFAERPEGSVSTLKIQRTQQEDSAVYLCASESGWPMAGVRTGELFFGEGSRLTVL.

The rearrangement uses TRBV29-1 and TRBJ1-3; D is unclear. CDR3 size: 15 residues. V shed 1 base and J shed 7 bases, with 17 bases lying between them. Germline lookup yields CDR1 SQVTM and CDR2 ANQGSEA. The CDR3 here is CSVEGEGNEVNTIYF. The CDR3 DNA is TGCAGCGTTGAAGGAGAAGGCAATGAGGTGAACACCATATATTTT.

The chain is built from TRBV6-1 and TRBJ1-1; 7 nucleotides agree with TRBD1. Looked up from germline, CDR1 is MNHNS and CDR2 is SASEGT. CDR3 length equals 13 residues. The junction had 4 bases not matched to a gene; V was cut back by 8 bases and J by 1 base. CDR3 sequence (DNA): TGTGCCAGCGGTGGACAGGCGAACACTGAAGCTTTCTTT. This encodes CASGGQANTEAFF.

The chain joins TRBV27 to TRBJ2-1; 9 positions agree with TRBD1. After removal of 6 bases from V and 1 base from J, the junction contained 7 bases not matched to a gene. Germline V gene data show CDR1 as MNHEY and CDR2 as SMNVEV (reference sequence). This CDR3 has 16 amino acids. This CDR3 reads CASSSGTGPSYNEQFF. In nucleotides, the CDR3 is TGTGCCAGCAGCTCCGGGACAGGGCCTTCCTACAATGAGCAGTTCTTC.

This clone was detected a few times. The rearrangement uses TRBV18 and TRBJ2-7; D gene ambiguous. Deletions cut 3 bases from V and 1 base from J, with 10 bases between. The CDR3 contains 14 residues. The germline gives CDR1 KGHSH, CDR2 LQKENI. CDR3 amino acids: CASSPQAESYEQYF. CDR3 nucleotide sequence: TGTGCCAGCTCACCCCAGGCAGAGTCCTACGAGCAGTACTTC.

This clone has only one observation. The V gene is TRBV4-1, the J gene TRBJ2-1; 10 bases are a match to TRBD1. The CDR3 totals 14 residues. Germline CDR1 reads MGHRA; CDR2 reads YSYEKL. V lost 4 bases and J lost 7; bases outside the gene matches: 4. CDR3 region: CASSLRQGANEQFF. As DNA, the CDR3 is TGCGCCAGCAGCCTTCGACAGGGGGCGAATGAGCAGTTCTTC.

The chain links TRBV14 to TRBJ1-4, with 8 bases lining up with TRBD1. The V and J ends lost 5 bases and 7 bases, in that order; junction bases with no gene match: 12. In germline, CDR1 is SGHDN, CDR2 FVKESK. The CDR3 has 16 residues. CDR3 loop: CASSTRTGMRVEKLFF. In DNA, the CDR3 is TGTGCCAGCAGCACGCGGACAGGGATGAGGGTTGAAAAACTGTTTTTT.

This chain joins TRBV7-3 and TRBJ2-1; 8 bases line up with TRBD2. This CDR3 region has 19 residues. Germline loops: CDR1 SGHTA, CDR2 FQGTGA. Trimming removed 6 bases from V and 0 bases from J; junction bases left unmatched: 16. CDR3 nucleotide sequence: TGTGCCAGCAGTTCCCCGGGGGCTAGCGGGTTAAGCTCCTACAATGAGCAGTTCTTC. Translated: CASSSPGASGLSSYNEQFF.

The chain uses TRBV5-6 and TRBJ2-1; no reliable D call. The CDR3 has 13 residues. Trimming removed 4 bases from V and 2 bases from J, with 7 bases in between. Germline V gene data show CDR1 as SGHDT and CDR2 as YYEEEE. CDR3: CASSRPAYNEQFF. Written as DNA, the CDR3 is TGTGCCAGCAGCCGCCCAGCCTACAATGAGCAGTTCTTC.

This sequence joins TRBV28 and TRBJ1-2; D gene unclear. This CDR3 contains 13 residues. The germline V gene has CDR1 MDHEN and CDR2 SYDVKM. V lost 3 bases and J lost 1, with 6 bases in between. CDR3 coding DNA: TGTGCCAGCAGTTTCGGGGATAACTATGGCTACACCTTC. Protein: CASSFGDNYGYTF.

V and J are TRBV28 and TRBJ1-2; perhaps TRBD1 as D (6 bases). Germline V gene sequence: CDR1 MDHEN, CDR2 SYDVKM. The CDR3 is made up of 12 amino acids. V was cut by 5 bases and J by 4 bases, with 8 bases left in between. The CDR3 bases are TGTGCCAGCAGTCCCAGGGGCTATGGCTACACCTTC. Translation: CASSPRGYGYTF.

This CDR3 is CASSRQRGTEAFF. The DNA of the CDR3 is TGTGCCAGCAGCCGGCAGCGGGGGACTGAAGCTTTCTTT. The chain employs TRBV6-5 and TRBJ1-1, with D possibly being TRBD1 (5 bases). V was pared by 6 bases and J by 5 bases, with 13 bases between. The CDR3 runs to 13 residues. CDR1 is MNHEY, CDR2 SVGAGI, per germline.

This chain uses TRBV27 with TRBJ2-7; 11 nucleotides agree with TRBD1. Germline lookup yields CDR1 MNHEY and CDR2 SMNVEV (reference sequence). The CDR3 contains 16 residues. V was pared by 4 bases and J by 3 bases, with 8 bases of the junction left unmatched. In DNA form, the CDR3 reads TGTGCCAGCAGTTCCCGAGGGACAGGGGGTCTCTACGAGCAGTACTTC. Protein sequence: CASSSRGTGGLYEQYF.

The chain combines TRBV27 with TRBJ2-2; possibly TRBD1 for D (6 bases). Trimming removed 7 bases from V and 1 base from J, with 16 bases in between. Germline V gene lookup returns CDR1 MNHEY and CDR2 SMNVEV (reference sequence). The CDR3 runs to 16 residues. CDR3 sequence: CASTLGAGVNTGELFF. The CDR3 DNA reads TGTGCCAGCACCTTAGGGGCAGGGGTGAACACCGGGGAGCTGTTTTTT.

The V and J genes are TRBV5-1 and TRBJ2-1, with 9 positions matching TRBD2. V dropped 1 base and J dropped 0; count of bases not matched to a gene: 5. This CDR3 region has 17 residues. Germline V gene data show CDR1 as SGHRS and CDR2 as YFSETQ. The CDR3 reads CASSLIASGISYNEQFF. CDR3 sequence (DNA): TGCGCCAGCAGCTTGATTGCTAGCGGGATCTCCTACAATGAGCAGTTCTTC.